This entry lists 8 T cell receptor beta chains sequenced from one sample in a study of CD8 T cells in ankylosing spondylitis. TCRdb independently ran MiXCR on the 5' RACE reads; one entry per CDR3 protein. The table includes more than 150,000 distinct CDR3 sequences, around 13% detected once. Input material: blood, either unsorted or a sorted T cell fraction (not recorded which). These receptors came from a female donor with ankylosing spondylitis or in good health (not recorded which).

This clonotype has a handful of counts. The chain employs TRBV7-2 and TRBJ2-7; D is unresolved. The germline V gene encodes CDR1 SGHTA and CDR2 FQGNSA. Trimming left V 2 bases short and J 3 bases short, with 8 bases between. This CDR3 spans 13 amino acids. The CDR3 is CASSLRTHYEQYF. Written as DNA, the CDR3 is TGTGCCAGCAGCTTAAGGACGCACTACGAGCAGTACTTC.

This clonotype was picked up many times. J is TRBJ1-4 and V is TRBV29-1; no clear D gene. The ends were cut back, 4 bases at V and 0 bases at J, with 9 bases in the middle. Germline V CDR1 and CDR2: SQVTM, ANQGSEA. CDR3 length: 14 residues. Written as DNA, the CDR3 is TGCAGCGTTGGAACGGACTCAACTAATGAAAAACTGTTTTTT. Its protein is CSVGTDSTNEKLFF.

This clonotype was counted between two and nine times. This chain joins TRBV5-1 and TRBJ2-1; D perhaps matches TRBD1 (5 bases). This CDR3 spans 15 amino acids. The V gene lost 0 bases and the J gene lost 8 bases, with 15 bases spanning the gap. Germline assignment: CDR1 SGHRS and CDR2 YFSETQ. The chain's CDR3 is CASSLGNTRVDEQFF. DNA for the CDR3: TGCGCCAGCAGCTTGGGGAACACCAGGGTCGATGAGCAGTTCTTC.

Ten or more counts support this clonotype. The rearrangement uses TRBV20-1 and TRBJ1-2; D is unresolved. The V end was cut by 3 bases, the J end by 5 bases, with 10 bases between. CDR3 length equals 12 residues. The V gene's germline CDR1 is DFQATT and CDR2 SNEGSKA (reference sequence). The CDR3 region has the DNA TGCAGTGCTAGTTCGGAGACTTATGGCTACACCTTC. It encodes CSASSETYGYTF.

This clonotype was counted many times. The chain carries TRBV7-2 and TRBJ2-3; perhaps TRBD2 as D (5 bases). The CDR3 totals 15 residues. V shed 2 bases and J shed 4 bases, with 13 bases lying between them. CDR1 and CDR2 from the germline V gene are SGHTA and FQGNSA. The CDR3 spells CASSLLLRVADTQYF. The CDR3 DNA follows: TGTGCCAGCAGCTTACTTTTGAGGGTTGCAGATACGCAGTATTTT. The whole variable domain, remainder taken from reference TRBV7-2 and TRBJ2-3, is GAGVSQSPSNKVTEKGKDVELRCDPISGHTALYWYRQSLGQGLEFLIYFQGNSAPDKSGLPSDRFSAERTGGSVSTLTIQRTQQEDSAVYLCASSLLLRVADTQYFGPGTRLTVL.

CDR3 nucleotides: TGTGCCTGGAGGAAATACGGGAAGCTGAACACTGAAGCTTTCTTT. Its translation: CAWRKYGKLNTEAFF. The V call is TRBV30, the J call TRBJ1-1; D is unclear. This CDR3 is built from 15 residues. Germline CDR1 GTSNPN, CDR2 SVGIG (reference sequence). Trimming stripped 3 bases from V and 0 bases from J, with 14 bases between.

This clonotype occurred many times. The chain employs TRBV5-6 and TRBJ2-7; D possibly uses TRBD1 or TRBD2 (5 bases each). Germline V gene data show CDR1 as SGHDT and CDR2 as YYEEEE. CDR3 length: 15 amino acids. V lost 4 bases to trimming and J lost 2 bases, with 16 bases between them. The CDR3 loop is CASSQGLRDPYEQYF. CDR3 sequence (DNA): TGTGCCAGCAGCCAAGGCCTCCGGGACCCCTACGAGCAGTACTTC.

This clonotype was found a few times. The chain employs TRBV7-2 and TRBJ2-7, with TRBD2 matching over 7 bases. The CDR3 loop spans 15 amino acids. With 4 bases clipped from V and 4 bases from J, the junction kept 10 bases outside the gene matches. Germline loops: CDR1 SGHTA, CDR2 FQGNSA. The CDR3 region is CASSSFGGSVYEQYF. CDR3 nucleotides: TGTGCCAGCAGCTCCTTTGGCGGGAGCGTTTACGAGCAGTACTTC.